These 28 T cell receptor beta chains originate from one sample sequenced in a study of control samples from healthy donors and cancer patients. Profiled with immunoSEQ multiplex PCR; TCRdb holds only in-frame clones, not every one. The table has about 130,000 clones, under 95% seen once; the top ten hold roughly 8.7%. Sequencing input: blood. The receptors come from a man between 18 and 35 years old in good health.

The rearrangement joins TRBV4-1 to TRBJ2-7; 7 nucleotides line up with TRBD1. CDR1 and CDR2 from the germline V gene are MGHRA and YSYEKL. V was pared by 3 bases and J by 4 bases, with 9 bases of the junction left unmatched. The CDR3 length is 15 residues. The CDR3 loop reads CASSHEGQAWYEQYF. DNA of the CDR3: TGCGCCAGCAGCCACGAAGGACAGGCTTGGTACGAGCAGTACTTC.

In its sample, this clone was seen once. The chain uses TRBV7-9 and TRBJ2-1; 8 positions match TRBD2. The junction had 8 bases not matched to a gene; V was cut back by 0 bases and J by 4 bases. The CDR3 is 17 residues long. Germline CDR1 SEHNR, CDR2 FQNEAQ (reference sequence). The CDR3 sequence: CASSLANSGAYYNEQFF. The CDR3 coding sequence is TGTGCCAGCAGCTTAGCAAATAGCGGGGCTTATTACAATGAGCAGTTCTTC.

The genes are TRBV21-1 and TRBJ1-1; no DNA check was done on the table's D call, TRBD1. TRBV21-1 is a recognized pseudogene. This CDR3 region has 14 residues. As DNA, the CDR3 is TGTGCCAGCAGTTCCGGGACACTGAACACTGAAGCTTTCTTT. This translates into CASSSGTLNTEAFF.

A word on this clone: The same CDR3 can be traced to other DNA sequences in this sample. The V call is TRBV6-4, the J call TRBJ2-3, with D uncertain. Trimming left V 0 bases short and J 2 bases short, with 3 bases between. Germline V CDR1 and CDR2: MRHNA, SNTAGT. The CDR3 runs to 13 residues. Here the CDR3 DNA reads TGTGCCAGCAGTGACTCCGACACAGATACGCAGTATTTT. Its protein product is CASSDSDTDTQYF.

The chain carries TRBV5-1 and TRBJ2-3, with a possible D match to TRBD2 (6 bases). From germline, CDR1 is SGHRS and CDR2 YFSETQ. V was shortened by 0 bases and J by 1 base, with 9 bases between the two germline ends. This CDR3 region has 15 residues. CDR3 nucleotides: TGCGCCAGCAGCTTGGCTCCGGGGGGCACAGATACGCAGTATTTT. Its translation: CASSLAPGGTDTQYF.

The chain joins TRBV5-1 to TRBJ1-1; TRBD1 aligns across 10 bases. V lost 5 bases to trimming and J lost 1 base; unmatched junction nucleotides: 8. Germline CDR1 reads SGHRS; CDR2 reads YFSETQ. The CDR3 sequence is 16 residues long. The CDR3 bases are TGCGCCAGCAGTCCGGGGCGGGACAGGGGGAACACTGAAGCTTTCTTT. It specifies CASSPGRDRGNTEAFF. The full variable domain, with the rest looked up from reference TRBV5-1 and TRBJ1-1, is KAGVTQTPRYLIKTRGQQVTLSCSPISGHRSVSWYQQTPGQGLQFLFEYFSETQRNKGNFPGRFSGRQFSNSRSEMNVSTLELGDSALYLCASSPGRDRGNTEAFFGQGTRLTVV.

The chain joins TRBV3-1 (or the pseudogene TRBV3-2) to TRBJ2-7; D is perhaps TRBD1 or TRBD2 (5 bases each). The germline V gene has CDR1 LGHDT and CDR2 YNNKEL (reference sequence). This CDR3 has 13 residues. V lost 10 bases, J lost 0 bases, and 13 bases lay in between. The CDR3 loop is CATLGGDSYEQYF. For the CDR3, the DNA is TGTGCCACCCTTGGGGGAGACTCCTACGAGCAGTACTTC.

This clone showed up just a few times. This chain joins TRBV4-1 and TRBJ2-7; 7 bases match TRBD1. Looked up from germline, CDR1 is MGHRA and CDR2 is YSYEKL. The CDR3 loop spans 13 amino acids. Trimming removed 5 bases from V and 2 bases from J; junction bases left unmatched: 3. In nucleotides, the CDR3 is TGCGCCAGCAGCATCGACAGGGCCTACGAGCAGTACTTC. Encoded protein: CASSIDRAYEQYF.

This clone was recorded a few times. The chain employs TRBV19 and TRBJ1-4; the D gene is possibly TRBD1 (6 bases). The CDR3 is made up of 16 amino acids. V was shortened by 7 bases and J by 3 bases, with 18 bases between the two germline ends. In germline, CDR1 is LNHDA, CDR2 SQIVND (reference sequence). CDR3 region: CASTPSLRGSNEKLFF. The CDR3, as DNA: TGTGCCAGTACACCATCCCTCAGGGGCTCTAATGAAAAACTGTTTTTT.

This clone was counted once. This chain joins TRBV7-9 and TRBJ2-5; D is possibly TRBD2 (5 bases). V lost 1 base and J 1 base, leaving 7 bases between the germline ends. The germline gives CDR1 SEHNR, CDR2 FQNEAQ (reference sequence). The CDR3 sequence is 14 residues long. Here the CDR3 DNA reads TGTGCCAGCAGCTTAGTCCTAGCCCAAGAGACCCAGTACTTC. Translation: CASSLVLAQETQYF. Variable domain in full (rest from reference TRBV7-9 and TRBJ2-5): DTGVSQNPRHKITKRGQNVTFRCDPISEHNRLYWYRQTLGQGPEFLTYFQNEAQLEKSRLLSDRFSAERPKGSFSTLEIQRTEQGDSAMYLCASSLVLAQETQYFGPGTRLLVL.

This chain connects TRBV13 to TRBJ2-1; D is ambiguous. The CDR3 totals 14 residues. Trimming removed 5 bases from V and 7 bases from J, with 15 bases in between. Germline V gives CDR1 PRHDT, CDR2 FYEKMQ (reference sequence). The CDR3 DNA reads TGTGCCAGCAGCCCTTCCTGGGAACCAAATGAGCAGTTCTTC. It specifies CASSPSWEPNEQFF.

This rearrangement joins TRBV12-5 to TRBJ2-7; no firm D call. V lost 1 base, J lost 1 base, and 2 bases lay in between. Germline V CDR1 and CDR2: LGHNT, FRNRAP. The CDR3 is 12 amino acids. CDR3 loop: CASGLASYEQYF. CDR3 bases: TGTGCTAGTGGTTTGGCATCCTACGAGCAGTACTTC. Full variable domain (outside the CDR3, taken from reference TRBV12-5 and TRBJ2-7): DARVTQTPRHKVTEMGQEVTMRCQPILGHNTVFWYRQTMMQGLELLAYFRNRAPLDDSGMPKDRFSAEMPDATLATLKIQPSEPRDSAVYFCASGLASYEQYFGPGTRLTVT.

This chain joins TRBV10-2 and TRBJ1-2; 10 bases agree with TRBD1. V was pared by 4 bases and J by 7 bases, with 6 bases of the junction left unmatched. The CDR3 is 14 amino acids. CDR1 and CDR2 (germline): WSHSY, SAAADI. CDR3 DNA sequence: TGCGCCAGCAGTGGACAGGGGGCAAGAGGTGGCTACACCTTC. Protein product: CASSGQGARGGYTF.

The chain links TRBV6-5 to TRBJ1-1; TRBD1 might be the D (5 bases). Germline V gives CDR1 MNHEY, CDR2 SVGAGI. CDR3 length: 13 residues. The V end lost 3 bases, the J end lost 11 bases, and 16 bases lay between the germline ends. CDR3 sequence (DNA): TGTGCCAGCAGTTATGGGCAGGGTCTTGTGGCTTTCTTT. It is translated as CASSYGQGLVAFF.

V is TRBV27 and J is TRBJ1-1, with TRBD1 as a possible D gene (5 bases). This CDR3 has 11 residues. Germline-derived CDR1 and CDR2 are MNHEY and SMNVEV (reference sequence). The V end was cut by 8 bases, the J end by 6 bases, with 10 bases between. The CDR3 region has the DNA TGTGCCAGCGGGGACGGGCCTGAAGCTTTCTTT. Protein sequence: CASGDGPEAFF.

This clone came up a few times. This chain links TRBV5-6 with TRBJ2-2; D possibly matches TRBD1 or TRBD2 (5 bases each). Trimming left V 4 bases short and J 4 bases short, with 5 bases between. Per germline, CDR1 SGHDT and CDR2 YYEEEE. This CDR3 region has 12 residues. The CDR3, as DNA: TGTGCCAGCAGCGGGGGCACCGGGGAGCTGTTTTTT. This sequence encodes CASSGGTGELFF.

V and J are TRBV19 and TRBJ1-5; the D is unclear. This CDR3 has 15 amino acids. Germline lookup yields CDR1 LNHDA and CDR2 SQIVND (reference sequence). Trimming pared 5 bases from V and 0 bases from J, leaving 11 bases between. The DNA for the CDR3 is TGTGCCAGTAGTGTACAACAGTATAGCAATCAGCCCCAGCATTTT. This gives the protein CASSVQQYSNQPQHF.

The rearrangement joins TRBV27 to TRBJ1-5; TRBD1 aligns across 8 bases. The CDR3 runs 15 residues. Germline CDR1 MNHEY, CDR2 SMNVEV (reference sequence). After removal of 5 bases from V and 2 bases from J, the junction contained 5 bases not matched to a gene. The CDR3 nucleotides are TGTGCCAGCAGTACCGACAGGGGTGGCAATCAGCCCCAGCATTTT. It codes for CASSTDRGGNQPQHF.

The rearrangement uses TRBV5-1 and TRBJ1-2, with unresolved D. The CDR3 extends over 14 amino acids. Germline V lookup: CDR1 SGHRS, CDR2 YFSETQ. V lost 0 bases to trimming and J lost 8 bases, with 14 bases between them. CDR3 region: CASSLGAVQEGYTF. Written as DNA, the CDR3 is TGCGCCAGCAGCTTGGGAGCGGTTCAGGAAGGCTACACCTTC.

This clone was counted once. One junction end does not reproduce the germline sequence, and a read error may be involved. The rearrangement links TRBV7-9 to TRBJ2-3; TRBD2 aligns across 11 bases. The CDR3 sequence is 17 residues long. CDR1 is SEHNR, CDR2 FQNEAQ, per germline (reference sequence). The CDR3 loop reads CASSLAGGYKSPDTQYF. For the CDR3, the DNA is TGTGCCAGCAGCCTAGCGGGGGGTTACAAGAGTCCAGATACGCAGTATTTT.

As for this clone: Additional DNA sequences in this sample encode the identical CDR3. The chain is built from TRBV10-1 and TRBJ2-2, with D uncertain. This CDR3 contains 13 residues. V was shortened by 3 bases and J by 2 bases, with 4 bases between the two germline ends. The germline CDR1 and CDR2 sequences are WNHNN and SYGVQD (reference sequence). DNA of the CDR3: TGCGCCAGCAGTGATGGAAACACCGGGGAGCTGTTTTTT. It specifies CASSDGNTGELFF.

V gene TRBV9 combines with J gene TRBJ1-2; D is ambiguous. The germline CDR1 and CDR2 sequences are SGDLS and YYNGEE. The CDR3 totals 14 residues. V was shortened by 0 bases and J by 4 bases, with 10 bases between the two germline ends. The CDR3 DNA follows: TGTGCCAGCAGCGTAGGGCAGAAACCCTATGGCTACACCTTC. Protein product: CASSVGQKPYGYTF.

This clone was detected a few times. As DNA, the CDR3 is TGCGTCGGGAATTATGGAAACACCATATATTTT. It specifies CVGNYGNTIYF. The chain recombines TRBV29-1 with TRBJ1-3; no clear D gene. Per the germline V gene, CDR1 is SQVTM and CDR2 is ANQGSEA. The CDR3 is 11 residues long.

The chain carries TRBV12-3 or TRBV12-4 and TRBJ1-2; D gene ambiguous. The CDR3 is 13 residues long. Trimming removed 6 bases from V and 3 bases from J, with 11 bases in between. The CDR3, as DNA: TGTGCCAGCAGGATTGGATTCGACTATGGCTACACCTTC. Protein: CASRIGFDYGYTF.

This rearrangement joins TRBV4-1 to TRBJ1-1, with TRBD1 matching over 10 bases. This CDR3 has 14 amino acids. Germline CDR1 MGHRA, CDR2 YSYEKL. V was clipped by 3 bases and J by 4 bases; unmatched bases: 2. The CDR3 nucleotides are TGCGCCAGCAGCCAGGACAGGGGGAGCACTGAAGCTTTCTTT. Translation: CASSQDRGSTEAFF.

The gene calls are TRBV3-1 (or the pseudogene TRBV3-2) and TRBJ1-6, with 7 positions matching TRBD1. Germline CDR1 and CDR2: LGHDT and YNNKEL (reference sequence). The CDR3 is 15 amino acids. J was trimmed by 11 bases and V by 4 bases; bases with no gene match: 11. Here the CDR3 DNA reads TGTGCCAGCAGCCCCTCCGTGGGCAGGGGGGCACCCCTCCACTTT. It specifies CASSPSVGRGAPLHF.

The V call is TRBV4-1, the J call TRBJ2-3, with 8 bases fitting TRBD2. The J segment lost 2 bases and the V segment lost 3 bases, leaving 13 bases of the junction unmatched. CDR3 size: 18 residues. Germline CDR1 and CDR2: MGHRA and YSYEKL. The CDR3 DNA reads TGCGCCAGCAGCCACCTTCGGGGGGGAGGAGAAGACACAGATACGCAGTATTTT. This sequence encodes CASSHLRGGGEDTDTQYF.

The CDR3 sequence: CATGGDRTEAFF. CDR3 sequence (DNA): TGTGCCACCGGCGGGGATCGGACTGAAGCTTTCTTT. The chain is built from TRBV12-3 or TRBV12-4 and TRBJ1-1; D is ambiguous. Trimming pared 10 bases from V and 5 bases from J, leaving 14 bases between. The CDR3 extends over 12 amino acids.